This is a list of T cell receptor beta chains from one sample in a study of beta chain features in type 1 diabetes. The table came from immunoSEQ multiplex PCR; TCRdb's copy has only in-frame clones and leaves some out. The sample gives 250,000 or so clones, around 65% of which show up once; 0.053% is in the top ten. The sample taken for sequencing was naive CD4+ T cells from blood. These receptors were taken from a man aged 30 to 45 in good health. Both conserved end residues are trimmed from each CDR3.

>TRBV30
AWKQGHEQY
>TRBV11-2
ASSLGFASRVYEQY
>TRBV4-1
ASSQEGTVGTQY
>TRBV30
AWSGRGTTNQPQH
>TRBV29-1
SVEDRRLAGGRRIYEQY
>TRBV15
ATSPEGLVSETQY
>TRBV29-1
SGTGTGYNEQF
>TRBV25-1
ASSELADLQETQY
>TRBV30
AWDFRDRADGYT
>TRBV5-6
ASSLLQEHYEQY
>TRBV4-3
ASSQGKGKAYEQY
>TRBV9
ASSGQKGAYEQY
>TRBV4-2
ASSQEGGGPSGANVLT
>TRBV9
ASSVGGETEAF
>TRBV29-1
SVGGENEQF
>TRBV6-6
ASGPPATYEQY
>TRBV6-1
ASSRPPGDQPQH
>TRBV11-2
ASSLGVETQY
>TRBV6-5
ASSRGPSSGNTIY
>TRBV27
ASSLSPPGQGYGYT
>TRBV15
ATSRGDEQY
>TRBV30
AWSTTGYGYT
>TRBV30
AWSPSGGADTQY
>TRBV18
ASSPTGAQETQY
>TRBV5-1
ASSWRGLAIDEQF
>TRBV30
ACRQGVYNEQF
>TRBV2
ASSSDRATDTQY
>TRBV10-3
AISPDWNTEAF
>TRBV5-4
ASSRPTSGGTDTQY
>TRBV7-2
ASSLSGTSTDTQY